The entry below describes one TCR beta chain. At one boundary the junction diverges from the germline segment, which might be a read error. This sample stems from a study of blood T cell repertoires in COVID-19. At the level of the study: Researchers got acute and convalescent COVID-19 samples from the United States, Italy and Spain. T cells, B-cell-depleted T cells, or PBMCs provided the cDNA or gDNA that served as material.

Germline V gene data show CDR1 as LGHDT and CDR2 as YNNKEL (reference sequence). The CDR3 has 13 residues. Methods used by the authors: Cell counts per sample came from amplifying reference gene primers. Here immunoSEQ multiplex PCR was the method, and the copy in TCRdb shows in-frame clones only, minus some. D and trimming were read from the DNA, whereas the V and J calls and clone size are those reported in that table. The profile shows approximately 31,000 clones, 70% to 90% of them singletons. This receptor was taken from a woman of 80 years or more with active or convalescent COVID-19. The chain joins TRBV3-1 (or the pseudogene TRBV3-2) to TRBJ1-4, with a weak D call TRBD1 (5 bases). The sequenced sample consisted of peripheral blood. This CDR3 reads CASSQGTIEKLFF. The CDR3 region has the DNA TGTGCCAGCAGCCAGGGGACTATTGAAAAACTGTTTTTT.